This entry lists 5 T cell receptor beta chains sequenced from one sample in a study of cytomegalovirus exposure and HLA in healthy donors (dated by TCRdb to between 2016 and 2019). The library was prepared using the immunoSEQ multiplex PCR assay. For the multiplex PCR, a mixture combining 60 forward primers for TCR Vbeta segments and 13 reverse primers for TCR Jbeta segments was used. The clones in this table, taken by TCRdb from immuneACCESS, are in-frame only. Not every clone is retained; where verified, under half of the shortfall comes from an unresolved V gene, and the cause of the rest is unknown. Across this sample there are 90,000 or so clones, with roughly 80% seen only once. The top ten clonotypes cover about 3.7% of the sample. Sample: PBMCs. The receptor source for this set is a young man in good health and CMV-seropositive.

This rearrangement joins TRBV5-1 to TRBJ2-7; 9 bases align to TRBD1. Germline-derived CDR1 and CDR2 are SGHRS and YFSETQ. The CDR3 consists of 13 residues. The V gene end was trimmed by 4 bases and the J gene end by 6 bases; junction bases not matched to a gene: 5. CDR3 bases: TGCGCCAGCAGCGTGGGACAGGGTGGCGAGCAGTACTTC. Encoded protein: CASSVGQGGEQYF. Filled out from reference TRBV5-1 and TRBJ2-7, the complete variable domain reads KAGVTQTPRYLIKTRGQQVTLSCSPISGHRSVSWYQQTPGQGLQFLFEYFSETQRNKGNFPGRFSGRQFSNSRSEMNVSTLELGDSALYLCASSVGQGGEQYFGPGTRLTVT.

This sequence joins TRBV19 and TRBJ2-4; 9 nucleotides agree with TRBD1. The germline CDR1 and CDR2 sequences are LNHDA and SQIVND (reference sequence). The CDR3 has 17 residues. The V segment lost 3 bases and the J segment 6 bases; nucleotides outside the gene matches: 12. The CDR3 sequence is CASSMYKQGQGLNIQYF. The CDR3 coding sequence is TGTGCCAGTAGTATGTACAAACAGGGACAGGGTTTAAACATTCAGTACTTC.

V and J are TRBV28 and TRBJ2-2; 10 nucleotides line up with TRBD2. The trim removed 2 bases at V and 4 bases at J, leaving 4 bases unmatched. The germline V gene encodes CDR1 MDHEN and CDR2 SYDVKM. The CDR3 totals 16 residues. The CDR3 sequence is CASSLRGLALTGELFF. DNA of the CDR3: TGTGCCAGCAGTTTACGGGGACTAGCGCTCACCGGGGAGCTGTTTTTT.

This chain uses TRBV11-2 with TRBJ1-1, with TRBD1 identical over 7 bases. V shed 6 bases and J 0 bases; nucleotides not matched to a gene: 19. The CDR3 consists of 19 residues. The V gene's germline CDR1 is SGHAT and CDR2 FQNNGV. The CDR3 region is CASSRGQGNFIFMNTEAFF. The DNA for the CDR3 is TGTGCCAGCAGTAGGGGGCAGGGGAACTTTATTTTCATGAACACTGAAGCTTTCTTT. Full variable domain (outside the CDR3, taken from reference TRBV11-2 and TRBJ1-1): EAGVAQSPRYKIIEKRQSVAFWCNPISGHATLYWYQQILGQGPKLLIQFQNNGVVDDSQLPKDRFSAERLKGVDSTLKIQPAKLEDSAVYLCASSRGQGNFIFMNTEAFFGQGTRLTVV.

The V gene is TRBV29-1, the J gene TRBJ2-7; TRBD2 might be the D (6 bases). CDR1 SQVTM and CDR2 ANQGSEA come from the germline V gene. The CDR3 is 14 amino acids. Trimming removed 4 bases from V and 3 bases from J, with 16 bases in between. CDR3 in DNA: TGCAGCGTTGTTTTGTTGGGAGGAAGCTACGAGCAGTACTTC. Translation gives CSVVLLGGSYEQYF.